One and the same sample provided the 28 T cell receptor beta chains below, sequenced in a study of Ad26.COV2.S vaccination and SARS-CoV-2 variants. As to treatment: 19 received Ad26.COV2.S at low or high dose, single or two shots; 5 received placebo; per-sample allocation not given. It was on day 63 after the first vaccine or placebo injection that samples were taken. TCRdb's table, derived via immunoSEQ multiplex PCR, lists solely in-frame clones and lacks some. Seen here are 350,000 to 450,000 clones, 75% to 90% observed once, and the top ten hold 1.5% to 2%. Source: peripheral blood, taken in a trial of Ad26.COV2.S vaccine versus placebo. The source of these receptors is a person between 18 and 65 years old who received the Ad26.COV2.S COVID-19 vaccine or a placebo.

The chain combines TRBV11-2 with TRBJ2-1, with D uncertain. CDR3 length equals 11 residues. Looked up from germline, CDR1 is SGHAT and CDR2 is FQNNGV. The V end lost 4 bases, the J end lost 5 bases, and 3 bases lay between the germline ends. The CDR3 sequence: CASSSHNEQFF. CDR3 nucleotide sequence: TGTGCCAGCAGCTCACACAATGAGCAGTTCTTC.

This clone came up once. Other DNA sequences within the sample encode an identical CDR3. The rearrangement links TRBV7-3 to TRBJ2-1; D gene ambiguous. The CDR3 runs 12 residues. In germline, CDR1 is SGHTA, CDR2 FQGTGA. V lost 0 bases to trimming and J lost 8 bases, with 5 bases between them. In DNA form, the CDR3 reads TGTGCCAGCAGCTTAACAGGGTATGAGCAGTTCTTC. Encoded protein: CASSLTGYEQFF.

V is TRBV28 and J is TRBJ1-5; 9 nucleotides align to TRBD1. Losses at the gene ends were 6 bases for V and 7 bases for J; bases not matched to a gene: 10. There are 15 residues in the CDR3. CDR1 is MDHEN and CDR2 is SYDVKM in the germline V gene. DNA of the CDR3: TGTGCCAGCAGATACTCCGGACAGGGGAAACAGCCCCAGCATTTT. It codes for CASRYSGQGKQPQHF.

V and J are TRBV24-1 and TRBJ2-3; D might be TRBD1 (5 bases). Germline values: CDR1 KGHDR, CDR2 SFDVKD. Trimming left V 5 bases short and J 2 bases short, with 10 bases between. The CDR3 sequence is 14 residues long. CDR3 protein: CATSAVRDTDTQYF. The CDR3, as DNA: TGTGCCACCAGTGCAGTCAGGGACACAGATACGCAGTATTTT.

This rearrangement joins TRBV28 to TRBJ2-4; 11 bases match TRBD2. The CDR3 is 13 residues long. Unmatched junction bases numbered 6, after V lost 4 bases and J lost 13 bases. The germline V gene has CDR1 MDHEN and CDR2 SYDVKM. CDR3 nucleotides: TGTGCCAGCAGTTCAGGGACTAGCGGAAAACAGTACTTC. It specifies CASSSGTSGKQYF.

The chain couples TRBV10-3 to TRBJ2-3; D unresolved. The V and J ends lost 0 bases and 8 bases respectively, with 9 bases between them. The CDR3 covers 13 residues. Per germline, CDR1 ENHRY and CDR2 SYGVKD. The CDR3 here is CAISESPRITQYF. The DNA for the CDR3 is TGTGCCATCAGTGAGTCACCTCGAATTACGCAGTATTTT.

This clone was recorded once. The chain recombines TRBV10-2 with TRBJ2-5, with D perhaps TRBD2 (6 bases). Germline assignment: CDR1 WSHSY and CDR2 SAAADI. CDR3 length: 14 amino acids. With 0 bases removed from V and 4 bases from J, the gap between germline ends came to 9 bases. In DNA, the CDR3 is TGCGCCAGCAGTGAGTCAGGGGAGGCAGAGACCCAGTACTTC. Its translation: CASSESGEAETQYF.

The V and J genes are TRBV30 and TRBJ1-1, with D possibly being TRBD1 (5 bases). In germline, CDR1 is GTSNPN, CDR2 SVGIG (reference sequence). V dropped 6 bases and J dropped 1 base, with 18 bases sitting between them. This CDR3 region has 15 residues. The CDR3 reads CACPRAMGGNTEAFF. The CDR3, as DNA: TGTGCCTGCCCTAGGGCCATGGGGGGGAACACTGAAGCTTTCTTT. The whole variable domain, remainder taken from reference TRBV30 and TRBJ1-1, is SQTIHQWPATLVQPVGSPLSLECTVEGTSNPNLYWYRQAAGRGLQLLFYSVGIGQISSEVPQNLSASRPQDRQFILSSKKLLLSDSGFYLCACPRAMGGNTEAFFGQGTRLTVV.

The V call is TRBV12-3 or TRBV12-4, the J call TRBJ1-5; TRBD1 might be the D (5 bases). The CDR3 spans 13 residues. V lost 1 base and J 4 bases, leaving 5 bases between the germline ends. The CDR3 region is CASSLDRNQPQHF. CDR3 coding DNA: TGTGCCAGCAGTTTAGACAGGAATCAGCCCCAGCATTTT.

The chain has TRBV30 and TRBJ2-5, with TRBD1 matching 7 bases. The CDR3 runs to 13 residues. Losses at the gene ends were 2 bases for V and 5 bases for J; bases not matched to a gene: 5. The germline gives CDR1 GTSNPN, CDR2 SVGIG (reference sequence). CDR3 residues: CAWSTGASETQYF. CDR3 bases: TGTGCCTGGAGTACAGGGGCTTCGGAGACCCAGTACTTC.

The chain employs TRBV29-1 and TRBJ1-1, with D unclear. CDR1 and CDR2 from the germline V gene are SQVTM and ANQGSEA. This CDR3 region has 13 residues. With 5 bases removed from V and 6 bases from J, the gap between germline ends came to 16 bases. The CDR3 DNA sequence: TGCAGCGTTCCGCCTGGCAGTAAGGCTGAAGCTTTCTTT. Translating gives CSVPPGSKAEAFF.

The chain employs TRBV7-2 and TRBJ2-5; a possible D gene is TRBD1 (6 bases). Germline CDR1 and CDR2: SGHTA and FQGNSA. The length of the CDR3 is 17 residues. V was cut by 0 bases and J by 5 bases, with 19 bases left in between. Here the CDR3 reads CASSLAPQGPRRETQYF. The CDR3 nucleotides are TGTGCCAGCAGCTTAGCGCCCCAGGGGCCGCGTCGTGAGACCCAGTACTTC.

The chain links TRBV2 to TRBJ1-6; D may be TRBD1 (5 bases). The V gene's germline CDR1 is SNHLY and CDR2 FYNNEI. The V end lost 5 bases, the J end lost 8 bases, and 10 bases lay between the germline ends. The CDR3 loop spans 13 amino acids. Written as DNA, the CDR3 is TGTGCCAGCAGTCTGGGGCGGGATTCACCCCTCCACTTT. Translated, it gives CASSLGRDSPLHF.

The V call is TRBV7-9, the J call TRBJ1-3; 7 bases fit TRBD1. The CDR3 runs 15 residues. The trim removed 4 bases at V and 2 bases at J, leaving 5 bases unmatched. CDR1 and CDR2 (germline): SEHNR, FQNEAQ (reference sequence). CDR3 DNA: TGTGCCAGCAGCTCGGGACAGTTCCCTGGAAACACCATATATTTT. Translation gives CASSSGQFPGNTIYF.

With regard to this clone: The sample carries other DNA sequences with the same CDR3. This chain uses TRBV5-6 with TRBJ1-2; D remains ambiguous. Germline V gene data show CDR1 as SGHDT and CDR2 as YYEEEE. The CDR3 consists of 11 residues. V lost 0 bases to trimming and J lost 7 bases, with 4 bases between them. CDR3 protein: CASSLGSGYTF. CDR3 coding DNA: TGTGCCAGCAGCTTGGGGAGTGGCTACACCTTC.

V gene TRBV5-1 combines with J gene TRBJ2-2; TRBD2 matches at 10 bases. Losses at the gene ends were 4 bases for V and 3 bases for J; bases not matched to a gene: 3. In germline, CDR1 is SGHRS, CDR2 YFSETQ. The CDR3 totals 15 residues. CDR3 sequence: CASSEAGGDTGELFF. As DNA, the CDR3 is TGCGCCAGCAGCGAAGCGGGAGGGGACACCGGGGAGCTGTTTTTT. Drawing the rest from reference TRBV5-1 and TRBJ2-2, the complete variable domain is KAGVTQTPRYLIKTRGQQVTLSCSPISGHRSVSWYQQTPGQGLQFLFEYFSETQRNKGNFPGRFSGRQFSNSRSEMNVSTLELGDSALYLCASSEAGGDTGELFFGEGSRLTVL.

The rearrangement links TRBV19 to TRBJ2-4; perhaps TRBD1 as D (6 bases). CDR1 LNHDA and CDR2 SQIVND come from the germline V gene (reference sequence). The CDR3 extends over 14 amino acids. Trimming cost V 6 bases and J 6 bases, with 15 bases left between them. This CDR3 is CASRDSSRGNIQYF. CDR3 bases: TGTGCCAGTAGGGACAGCTCAAGGGGAAACATTCAGTACTTC.

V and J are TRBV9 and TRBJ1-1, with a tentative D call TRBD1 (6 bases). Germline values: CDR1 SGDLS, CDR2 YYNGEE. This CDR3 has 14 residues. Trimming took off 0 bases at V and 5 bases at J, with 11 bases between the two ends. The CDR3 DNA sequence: TGTGCCAGCAGCGTAGCGGGCAGGGGTACTGAAGCTTTCTTT. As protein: CASSVAGRGTEAFF.

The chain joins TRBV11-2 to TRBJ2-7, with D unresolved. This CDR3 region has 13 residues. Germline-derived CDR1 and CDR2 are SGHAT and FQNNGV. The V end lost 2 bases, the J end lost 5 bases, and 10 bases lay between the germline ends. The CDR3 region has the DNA TGTGCCAGCAGCTTAATCGACCCCGACGAGCAGTACTTC. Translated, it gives CASSLIDPDEQYF.

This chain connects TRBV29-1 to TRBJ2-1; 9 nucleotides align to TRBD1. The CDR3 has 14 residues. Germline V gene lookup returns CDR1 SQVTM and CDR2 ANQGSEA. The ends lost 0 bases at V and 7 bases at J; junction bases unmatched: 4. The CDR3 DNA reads TGCAGCGTTGAAGAGGGACAGGGCTGGAATGAGCAGTTCTTC. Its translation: CSVEEGQGWNEQFF.

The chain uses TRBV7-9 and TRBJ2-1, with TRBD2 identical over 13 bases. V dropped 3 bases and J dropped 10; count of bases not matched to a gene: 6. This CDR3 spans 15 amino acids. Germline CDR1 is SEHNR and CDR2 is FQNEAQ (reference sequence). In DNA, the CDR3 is TGTGCCAGCAGCTTCGGACTAGCGGGAGTGGACGAGCAGTTCTTC. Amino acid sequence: CASSFGLAGVDEQFF. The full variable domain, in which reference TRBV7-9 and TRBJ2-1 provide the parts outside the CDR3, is DTGVSQNPRHKITKRGQNVTFRCDPISEHNRLYWYRQTLGQGPEFLTYFQNEAQLEKSRLLSDRFSAERPKGSFSTLEIQRTEQGDSAMYLCASSFGLAGVDEQFFGPGTRLTVL.

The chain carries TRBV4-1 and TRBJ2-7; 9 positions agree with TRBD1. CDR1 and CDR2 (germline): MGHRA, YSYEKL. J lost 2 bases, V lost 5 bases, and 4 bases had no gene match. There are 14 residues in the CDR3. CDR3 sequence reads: CASSLRDRAYEQYF. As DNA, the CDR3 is TGCGCCAGCAGCTTACGGGACAGGGCCTACGAGCAGTACTTC.

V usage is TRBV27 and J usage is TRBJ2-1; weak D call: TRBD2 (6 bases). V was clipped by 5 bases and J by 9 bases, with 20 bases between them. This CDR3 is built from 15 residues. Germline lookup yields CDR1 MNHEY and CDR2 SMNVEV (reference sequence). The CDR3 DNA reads TGTGCCAGCAGTCCCACTCCGGACTATTTCATTGAGCAGTTCTTC. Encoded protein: CASSPTPDYFIEQFF.

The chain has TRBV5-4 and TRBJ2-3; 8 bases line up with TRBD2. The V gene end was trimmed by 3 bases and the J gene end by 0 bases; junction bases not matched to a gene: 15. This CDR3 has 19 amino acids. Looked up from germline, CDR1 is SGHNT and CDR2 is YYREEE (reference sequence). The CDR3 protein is CASSSRTSWGTTSTDTQYF. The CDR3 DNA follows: TGTGCCAGCAGCTCCCGGACTAGCTGGGGGACTACTAGCACAGATACGCAGTATTTT.

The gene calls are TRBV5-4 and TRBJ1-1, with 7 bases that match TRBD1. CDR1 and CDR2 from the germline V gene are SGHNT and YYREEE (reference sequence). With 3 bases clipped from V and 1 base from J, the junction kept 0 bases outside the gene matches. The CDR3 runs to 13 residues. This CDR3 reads CASSWDRNTEAFF. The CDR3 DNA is TGTGCCAGCAGCTGGGACAGGAACACTGAAGCTTTCTTT. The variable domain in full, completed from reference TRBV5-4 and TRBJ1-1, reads ETGVTQSPTHLIKTRGQQVTLRCSSQSGHNTVSWYQQALGQGPQFIFQYYREEENGRGNFPPRFSGLQFPNYSSELNVNALELDDSALYLCASSWDRNTEAFFGQGTRLTVV.

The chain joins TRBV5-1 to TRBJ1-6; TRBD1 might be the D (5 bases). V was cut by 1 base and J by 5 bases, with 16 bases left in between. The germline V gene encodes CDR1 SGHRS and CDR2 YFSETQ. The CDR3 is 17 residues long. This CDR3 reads CASSLIAGGADNSPLHF. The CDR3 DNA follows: TGCGCCAGCAGCTTGATAGCCGGAGGGGCAGATAATTCACCCCTCCACTTT.

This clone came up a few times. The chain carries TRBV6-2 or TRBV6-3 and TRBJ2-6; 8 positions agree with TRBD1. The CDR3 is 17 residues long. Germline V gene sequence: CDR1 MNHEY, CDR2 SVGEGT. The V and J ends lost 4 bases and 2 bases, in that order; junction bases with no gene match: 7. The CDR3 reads CASSFGTGGAGANVLTF. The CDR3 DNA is TGTGCCAGCAGTTTCGGGACAGGAGGGGCTGGGGCCAACGTCCTGACTTTC.

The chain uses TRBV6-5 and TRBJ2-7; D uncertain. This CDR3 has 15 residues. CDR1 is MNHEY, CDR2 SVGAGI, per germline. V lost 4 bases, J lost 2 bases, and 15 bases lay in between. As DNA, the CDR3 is TGTGCCAGCAGTTCCAACCCGGACGGCGCCTACGAGCAGTACTTC. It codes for CASSSNPDGAYEQYF.